The 26 T cell receptor beta chains presented below share a single source sample, sequenced in a study of blood T cell repertoires in COVID-19 (dated by TCRdb to 2020 to 2021). The protocol used for the library was the immunoSEQ multiplex PCR assay. The clones in this table, taken by TCRdb from immuneACCESS, are in-frame only. Not every clone is retained; where verified, under half of the shortfall comes from an unresolved V gene, and the cause of the rest is unknown. The sample table shows 250,000 to 350,000 clones, and around 92% are seen once. Of the sample, 5% to 7.5% is held by the ten largest clones. Sequenced input: peripheral blood. The source is a young man who had recovered from COVID-19.

V usage is TRBV29-1 and J usage is TRBJ1-5; the D gene is possibly TRBD1 (5 bases). Germline CDR1 SQVTM, CDR2 ANQGSEA. CDR3 size: 13 residues. V was trimmed by 1 base and J by 3 bases, leaving 7 bases between them. The CDR3 sequence: CSVEGGDNQPQHF. Written as DNA, the CDR3 is TGCAGCGTTGAAGGGGGGGACAATCAGCCCCAGCATTTT.

The chain couples TRBV27 to TRBJ2-2, with TRBD1 identical over 11 bases. Germline trimming cut 8 bases from V and 5 bases from J; bases unmatched to any gene: 4. CDR1 and CDR2 from the germline V gene are MNHEY and SMNVEV (reference sequence). This CDR3 contains 14 residues. The CDR3 bases are TGTGCCAGCGGGACAGGGGGGTCAACCGGGGAGCTGTTTTTT. Its protein product is CASGTGGSTGELFF.

This chain uses TRBV3-1 (or the pseudogene TRBV3-2) with TRBJ2-5, with D perhaps matching TRBD2 (6 bases). The germline CDR1 and CDR2 sequences are LGHDT and YNNKEL (reference sequence). The CDR3 has 15 residues. Trimming left V 4 bases short and J 4 bases short, with 16 bases between. The DNA of the CDR3 is TGTGCCAGCAGCCTCGGGACTCAATGTCCAGAGACCCAGTACTTC. Translated, it gives CASSLGTQCPETQYF.

For the CDR3, the DNA is TGCGCCAGCAGCAGGGGGACAGGGGAGTGGACTGAAGCTTTCTTT. Amino acid sequence: CASSRGTGEWTEAFF. The chain joins TRBV5-1 to TRBJ1-1; 10 bases are a match to TRBD1. Germline V CDR1 and CDR2: SGHRS, YFSETQ. The CDR3 extends over 15 amino acids. With V trimmed by 4 bases and J by 5 bases, 8 bases remained unmatched.

The CDR3 is CASTPYRDQPQHF. The CDR3 region has the DNA TGTGCCAGCACTCCCTACAGGGATCAGCCCCAGCATTTT. This sequence joins TRBV6-5 and TRBJ1-5, with a weak D call TRBD1 (6 bases). Between the trimmed V and J ends, which lost 7 bases and 5 bases, there was a span of 12 bases. This CDR3 comprises 13 residues. Germline loops: CDR1 MNHEY, CDR2 SVGAGI.

The chain has TRBV5-1 and TRBJ1-2; TRBD1 is a possible D gene (6 bases). V shed 1 base and J shed 0 bases, with 16 bases lying between them. From germline, CDR1 is SGHRS and CDR2 YFSETQ. The CDR3 runs 17 residues. The CDR3 sequence is CASSLRGVQGTNYGYTF. CDR3 coding DNA: TGCGCCAGCAGCTTGCGGGGGGTACAGGGAACTAACTATGGCTACACCTTC.

The V call is TRBV4-1, the J call TRBJ2-2, with D possibly TRBD1 on 5 matching bases. V lost 4 bases, J lost 1 base, and 13 bases lay in between. Looked up from germline, CDR1 is MGHRA and CDR2 is YSYEKL. This CDR3 is 16 amino acids long. The CDR3 DNA is TGCGCCAGCAGCCCCCTCGGGCAGGGGAACACCGGGGAGCTGTTTTTT. Its translation: CASSPLGQGNTGELFF.

The chain combines TRBV27 with TRBJ1-5; tentative D call: TRBD1 (5 bases). Germline loops: CDR1 MNHEY, CDR2 SMNVEV (reference sequence). The CDR3 is 14 residues long. Trimming removed 0 bases from V and 6 bases from J, with 9 bases in between. The CDR3 sequence: CASSLSMGLQPQHF. In nucleotides, the CDR3 is TGTGCCAGCAGTTTATCGATGGGGCTTCAGCCCCAGCATTTT.

The rearrangement joins TRBV18 to TRBJ2-7; 12 bases are shared with TRBD1. The length of the CDR3 is 15 residues. Per the germline V gene, CDR1 is KGHSH and CDR2 is LQKENI. The V gene end was trimmed by 2 bases and the J gene end by 7 bases; junction bases not matched to a gene: 6. CDR3 in DNA: TGTGCCAGCTCACCAACGGGACAGGGGGCGGGGGAGCAGTACTTC. Residues: CASSPTGQGAGEQYF.

This rearrangement joins TRBV7-9 to TRBJ1-1, with D perhaps matching TRBD1 (6 bases). CDR3 length: 15 residues. The germline V gene encodes CDR1 SEHNR and CDR2 FQNEAQ (reference sequence). The V end lost 5 bases, the J end lost 8 bases, and 21 bases lay between the germline ends. The CDR3 DNA follows: TGTGCCAGCAGCCCCGCTGGGGGGGCAGGATGGGAAGCTTTCTTT. Translating it yields CASSPAGGAGWEAFF.

This chain joins TRBV14 and TRBJ1-4; D is possibly TRBD1 (5 bases). V dropped 0 bases and J dropped 8 bases, with 16 bases sitting between them. CDR1 is SGHDN, CDR2 FVKESK, per germline. This CDR3 spans 16 amino acids. The CDR3 DNA reads as TGTGCCAGCAGCCAAGAGGGTCCGAGGAAGGGGGAAAAACTGTTTTTT. As protein: CASSQEGPRKGEKLFF. Using reference TRBV14 and TRBJ1-4 for the parts outside the CDR3, the full variable domain is EAGVTQFPSHSVIEKGQTVTLRCDPISGHDNLYWYRRVMGKEIKFLLHFVKESKQDESGMPNNRFLAERTGGTYSTLKVQPAELEDSGVYFCASSQEGPRKGEKLFFGSGTQLSVL.

The V gene is TRBV29-1, the J gene TRBJ1-2; 8 bases are a match to TRBD1. V dropped 6 bases and J dropped 0; count of bases not matched to a gene: 3. The CDR3 is 13 amino acids. Germline-derived CDR1 and CDR2 are SQVTM and ANQGSEA. The CDR3 DNA follows: TGCAGCGTGCGGACAGGGTCTAACTATGGCTACACCTTC. Protein: CSVRTGSNYGYTF.

The rearrangement links TRBV9 to TRBJ2-3, with D unresolved. The CDR3 runs to 13 residues. Trimming removed 0 bases from V and 6 bases from J, with 8 bases in between. The germline V gene encodes CDR1 SGDLS and CDR2 YYNGEE. CDR3 sequence reads: CASSVAAADTQYF. The DNA of the CDR3 is TGTGCCAGCAGCGTAGCCGCCGCGGATACGCAGTATTTT.

The chain joins TRBV18 to TRBJ2-4, with D perhaps TRBD2 (6 bases). Trimming stripped 3 bases from V and 8 bases from J, with 17 bases between. Germline CDR1 and CDR2: KGHSH and LQKENI. The CDR3 totals 15 residues. The CDR3 nucleotides are TGTGCCAGCTCACCCCTCTCGCGGGGAGGTGACATTCAGTACTTC. Its translation: CASSPLSRGGDIQYF.

The V and J genes are TRBV5-1 and TRBJ2-1, with D perhaps matching TRBD2 (5 bases). Germline CDR1 SGHRS, CDR2 YFSETQ. The germline V and J ends were trimmed by 4 bases and 4 bases, with 21 bases remaining between them. The CDR3 spans 17 residues. The chain's CDR3 is CASSSSSGIKAYNEQFF. The DNA for the CDR3 is TGCGCCAGCAGCAGCTCCTCCGGGATCAAAGCATACAATGAGCAGTTCTTC.

The genes are TRBV10-3 and TRBJ1-2, with unresolved D. CDR1 and CDR2 (germline): ENHRY, SYGVKD. The CDR3 contains 13 residues. V lost 4 bases and J 6 bases, leaving 12 bases between the germline ends. Here the CDR3 reads CAISGWEGDGYTF. CDR3 DNA: TGTGCCATCAGTGGTTGGGAGGGCGATGGCTACACCTTC.

The chain employs TRBV9 and TRBJ1-2; 9 positions match TRBD1. Germline values: CDR1 SGDLS, CDR2 YYNGEE. Trimming took 3 bases from V and 2 from J; bases not matched to a gene: 5. This CDR3 spans 15 amino acids. The CDR3 is CASSATGQGNYGYTF. In nucleotides, the CDR3 is TGTGCCAGCAGCGCCACGGGACAGGGCAACTATGGCTACACCTTC.

The J gene is TRBJ2-5, the V gene TRBV18; TRBD2 matches at 8 bases. The CDR3 consists of 13 residues. Germline V gene data show CDR1 as KGHSH and CDR2 as LQKENI. With 3 bases clipped from V and 3 bases from J, the junction kept 0 bases outside the gene matches. The CDR3 protein is CASSPGLEETQYF. In DNA, the CDR3 is TGTGCCAGCTCACCGGGACTAGAAGAGACCCAGTACTTC.

The chain uses TRBV29-1 and TRBJ2-1; 7 bases line up with TRBD2. Germline-derived CDR1 and CDR2 are SQVTM and ANQGSEA. The trim removed 4 bases at V and 0 bases at J, leaving 12 bases unmatched. CDR3 size: 17 residues. CDR3 amino acids: CSVVWAAGVSSYNEQFF. Here the CDR3 DNA reads TGCAGCGTTGTGTGGGCCGCGGGGGTAAGCTCCTACAATGAGCAGTTCTTC.

V is TRBV9 and J is TRBJ2-1; 7 bases agree with TRBD2. Germline V CDR1 and CDR2: SGDLS, YYNGEE. The CDR3 runs to 16 residues. V was pared by 3 bases and J by 0 bases, with 6 bases of the junction left unmatched. CDR3 loop: CASSGPLADSYNEQFF. CDR3 DNA sequence: TGTGCCAGCAGCGGCCCCCTAGCGGACTCCTACAATGAGCAGTTCTTC.

The chain recombines TRBV5-6 with TRBJ2-1; 11 bases are shared with TRBD2. Per germline, CDR1 SGHDT and CDR2 YYEEEE. The CDR3 has 18 residues. J was trimmed by 8 bases and V by 4 bases; bases with no gene match: 17. CDR3 sequence (DNA): TGTGCCAGCAGCCTCGCTTGGTGGGTAGCGGGAGGGACAGATGAGCAGTTCTTC. Residues: CASSLAWWVAGGTDEQFF.

The rearrangement uses TRBV6-2 or TRBV6-3 and TRBJ1-1; possible D gene TRBD1, 5 bases. The ends were cut back, 1 base at V and 1 base at J, with 10 bases in the middle. Germline CDR1 MNHEY, CDR2 SVGEGT. The CDR3 runs 15 residues. The CDR3, as DNA: TGTGCCAGCAGTTACTGGGGCAGGGCGAACACTGAAGCTTTCTTT. This translates into CASSYWGRANTEAFF.

This chain joins TRBV5-1 and TRBJ2-1, with 8 nucleotides matching TRBD1. Germline lookup yields CDR1 SGHRS and CDR2 YFSETQ. The CDR3 is made up of 14 amino acids. Trimming removed 0 bases from V and 6 bases from J; junction bases left unmatched: 2. The CDR3 reads CASSLGQGSNEQFF. In DNA form, the CDR3 reads TGCGCCAGCAGCTTGGGACAGGGGAGCAATGAGCAGTTCTTC.

This clone was seen once. The V and J genes are TRBV9 and TRBJ2-2, with 10 bases that match TRBD2. The CDR3 covers 14 residues. V was clipped by 7 bases and J by 1 base; unmatched bases: 1. In germline, CDR1 is SGDLS, CDR2 YYNGEE. CDR3 coding DNA: TGTGCCAGCGGACTAGCGGTGAACACCGGGGAGCTGTTTTTT. Amino acid sequence: CASGLAVNTGELFF.

The chain's CDR3 is CASRSGVGTNSPLHF. CDR3 bases: TGTGCCAGCAGGTCGGGGGTGGGTACTAATTCACCCCTCCACTTT. The chain joins TRBV27 to TRBJ1-6, with D perhaps TRBD1 (5 bases). Germline V gene sequence: CDR1 MNHEY, CDR2 SMNVEV (reference sequence). CDR3 length: 15 residues. V lost 6 bases and J lost 6, with 15 bases in between.

This clone was detected only once. The chain employs TRBV9 and TRBJ2-7; TRBD1 matches at 10 bases. Per germline, CDR1 SGDLS and CDR2 YYNGEE. V shed 4 bases, J shed 5 bases, and the junction held 6 bases outside the gene matches. CDR3 size: 14 residues. The CDR3 DNA reads as TGTGCCAGCAGCCCCCGGACAGGGGGGGACGAGCAGTACTTC. It encodes CASSPRTGGDEQYF.